This T cell receptor (beta chain) is drawn from a study of Ad26.COV2.S vaccination and SARS-CoV-2 variants. Study as a whole: In the study, Ad26.COV2.S was injected intramuscularly once, or twice 56 days apart. Notes on the study in general: Overall T cell responses may have been underestimated by the analyses of TCR breadth and depth.

Treatment reported: 19 received Ad26.COV2.S at low or high dose, single or two shots; roughly five received placebo; per-sample allocation not given. Sampling was done on day 63 after the first vaccine or placebo injection. The CDR3 is 15 residues long. The germline gives CDR1 MNHEY, CDR2 SVGAGI. Sequenced by immunoSEQ multiplex PCR; TCRdb stores in-frame clones only, minus some. The table lists some 370,000 clones, about 80% of them singletons. Turning to this clone: Antigen specificity is unknown. One junction end disagrees with the germline gene, perhaps due to a read error.

Sequenced material: peripheral blood, taken in a trial of Ad26.COV2.S vaccine versus placebo. This clonotype was sampled from a person between 18 and 65 years old who received the Ad26.COV2.S COVID-19 vaccine or a placebo. The chain joins TRBV6-5 to TRBJ1-3; a weak D match, TRBD1 (6 bases). Written as DNA, the CDR3 is TGTGCCAGTGCGGACAGCGCACTCTCTGGGAACACCATATATTTT. Translating it yields CASADSALSGNTIYF.